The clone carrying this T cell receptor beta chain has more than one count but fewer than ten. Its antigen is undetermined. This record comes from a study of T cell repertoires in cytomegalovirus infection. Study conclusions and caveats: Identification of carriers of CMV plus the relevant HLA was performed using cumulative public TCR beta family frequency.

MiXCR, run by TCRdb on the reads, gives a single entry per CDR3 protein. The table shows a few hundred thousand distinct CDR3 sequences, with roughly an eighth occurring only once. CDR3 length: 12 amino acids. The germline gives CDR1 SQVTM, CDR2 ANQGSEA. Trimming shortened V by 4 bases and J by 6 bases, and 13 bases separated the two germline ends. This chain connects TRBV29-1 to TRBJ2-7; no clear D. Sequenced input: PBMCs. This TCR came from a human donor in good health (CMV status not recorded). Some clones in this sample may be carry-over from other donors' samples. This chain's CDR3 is CSVVALSGEQYF. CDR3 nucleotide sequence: TGCAGCGTTGTGGCGCTCTCCGGCGAGCAGTACTTC.